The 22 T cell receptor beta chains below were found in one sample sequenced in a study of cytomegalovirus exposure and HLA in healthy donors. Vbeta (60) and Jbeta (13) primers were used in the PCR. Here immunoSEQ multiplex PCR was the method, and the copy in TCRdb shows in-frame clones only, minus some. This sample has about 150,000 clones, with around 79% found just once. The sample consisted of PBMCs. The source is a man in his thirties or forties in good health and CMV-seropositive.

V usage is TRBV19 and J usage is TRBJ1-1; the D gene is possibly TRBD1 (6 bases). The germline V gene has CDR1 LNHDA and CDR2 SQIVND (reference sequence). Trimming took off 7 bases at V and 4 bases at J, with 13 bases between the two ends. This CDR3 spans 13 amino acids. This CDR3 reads CASTWGPGTEAFF. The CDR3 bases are TGTGCCAGTACTTGGGGGCCCGGCACTGAAGCTTTCTTT.

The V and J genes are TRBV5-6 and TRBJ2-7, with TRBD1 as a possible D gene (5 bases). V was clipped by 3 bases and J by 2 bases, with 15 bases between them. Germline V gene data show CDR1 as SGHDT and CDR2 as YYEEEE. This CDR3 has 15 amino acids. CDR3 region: CASSSTVFTAYEQYF. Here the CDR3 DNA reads TGTGCCAGCAGCTCGACAGTCTTCACCGCCTACGAGCAGTACTTC.

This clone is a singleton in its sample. CDR3 loop: CASSTPKSQETQYF. The DNA for the CDR3 is TGTGCCAGCAGCACCCCGAAGAGCCAAGAGACCCAGTACTTC. The gene calls are TRBV13 and TRBJ2-5, with unresolved D. The ends were cut back, 5 bases at V and 1 base at J, with 11 bases in the middle. CDR3 size: 14 residues. Germline lookup yields CDR1 PRHDT and CDR2 FYEKMQ (reference sequence).

CDR3 sequence reads: CASSAAASGSYEQYF. The CDR3 bases are TGTGCCAGCAGTGCGGCGGCTAGCGGTAGCTACGAGCAGTACTTC. This chain uses TRBV7-6 with TRBJ2-7; 7 nucleotides line up with TRBD2. Trimming cost V 6 bases and J 3 bases; bases outside gene matches: 11. This CDR3 spans 15 amino acids. Germline V gene data show CDR1 as SGHVS and CDR2 as FNYEAQ.

This CDR3 is CASSFNRAAAFF. DNA of the CDR3: TGCGCCAGCAGCTTTAACAGGGCGGCGGCTTTCTTT. This chain connects TRBV10-1 to TRBJ1-1; a weak D match, TRBD1 (6 bases). CDR3 length equals 12 residues. Per the germline V gene, CDR1 is WNHNN and CDR2 is SYGVQD (reference sequence). V gave up 6 bases and J gave up 11 bases, with 16 bases separating them.

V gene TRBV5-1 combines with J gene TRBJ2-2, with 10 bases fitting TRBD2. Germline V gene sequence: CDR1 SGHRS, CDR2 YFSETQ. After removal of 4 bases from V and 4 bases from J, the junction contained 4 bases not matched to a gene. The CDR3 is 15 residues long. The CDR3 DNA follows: TGCGCCAGCAGCCCGGGACTAGCGACCACCGGGGAGCTGTTTTTT. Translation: CASSPGLATTGELFF.

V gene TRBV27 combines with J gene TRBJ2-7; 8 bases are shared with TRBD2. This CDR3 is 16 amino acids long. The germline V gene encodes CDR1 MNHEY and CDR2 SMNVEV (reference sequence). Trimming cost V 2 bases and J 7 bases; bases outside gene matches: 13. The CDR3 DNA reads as TGTGCCAGCAGTTTACAGGGCGGAGCGGGAGAAGGTGAGCAGTACTTC. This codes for CASSLQGGAGEGEQYF.

CDR3 loop: CASSEGGGGSYEQYF. The CDR3 DNA reads as TGCGCCAGCAGTGAGGGTGGGGGGGGGTCCTACGAGCAGTACTTC. The V and J genes are TRBV5-1 and TRBJ2-7; 7 bases map to TRBD2. The V gene's germline CDR1 is SGHRS and CDR2 YFSETQ. The CDR3 consists of 15 residues. Trimming took 5 bases from V and 1 from J; bases not matched to a gene: 9.

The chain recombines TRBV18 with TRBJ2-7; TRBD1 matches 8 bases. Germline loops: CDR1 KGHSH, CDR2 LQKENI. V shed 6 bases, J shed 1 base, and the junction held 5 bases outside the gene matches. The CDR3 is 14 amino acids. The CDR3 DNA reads TGTGCCAGCTCTCCTGGGACAGGATCCTACGAGCAGTACTTC. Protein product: CASSPGTGSYEQYF.

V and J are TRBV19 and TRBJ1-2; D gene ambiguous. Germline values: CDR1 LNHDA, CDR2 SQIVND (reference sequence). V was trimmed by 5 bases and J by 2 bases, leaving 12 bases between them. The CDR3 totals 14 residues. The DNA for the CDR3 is TGTGCCAGTAGTCCCCGGGAGGTCAACTATGGCTACACCTTC. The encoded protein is CASSPREVNYGYTF.

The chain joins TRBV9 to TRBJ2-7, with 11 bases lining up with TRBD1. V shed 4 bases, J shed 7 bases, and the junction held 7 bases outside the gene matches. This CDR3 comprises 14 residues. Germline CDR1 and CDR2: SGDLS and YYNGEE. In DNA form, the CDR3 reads TGTGCCAGCAGCTCCGGACAGGGGGCTCGTGAGCAGTACTTC. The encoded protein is CASSSGQGAREQYF. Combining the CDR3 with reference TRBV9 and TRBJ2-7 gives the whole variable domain DSGVTQTPKHLITATGQRVTLRCSPRSGDLSVYWYQQSLDQGLQFLIQYYNGEERAKGNILERFSAQQFPDLHSELNLSSLELGDSALYFCASSSGQGAREQYFGPGTRLTVT.

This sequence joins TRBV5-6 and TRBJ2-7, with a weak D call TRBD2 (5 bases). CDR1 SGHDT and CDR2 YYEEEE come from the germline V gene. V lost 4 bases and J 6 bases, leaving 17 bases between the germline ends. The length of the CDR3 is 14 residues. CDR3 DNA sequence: TGTGCCAGCAGCCGCTCCAATCGGGGAGCCGAGCAGTACTTC. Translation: CASSRSNRGAEQYF.

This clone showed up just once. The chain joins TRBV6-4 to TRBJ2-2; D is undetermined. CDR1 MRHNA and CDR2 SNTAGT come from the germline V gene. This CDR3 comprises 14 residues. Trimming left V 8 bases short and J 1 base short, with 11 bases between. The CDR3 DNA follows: TGTGCCAGCCGCGCCGGGTGGAACACCGGGGAGCTGTTTTTT. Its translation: CASRAGWNTGELFF.

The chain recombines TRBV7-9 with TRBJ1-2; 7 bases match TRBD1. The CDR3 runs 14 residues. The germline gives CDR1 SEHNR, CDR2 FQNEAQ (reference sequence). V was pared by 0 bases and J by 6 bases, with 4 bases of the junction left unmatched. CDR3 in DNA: TGTGCCAGCAGCTTAGCAGTCAGGGGGGATGGCTACACCTTC. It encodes CASSLAVRGDGYTF.

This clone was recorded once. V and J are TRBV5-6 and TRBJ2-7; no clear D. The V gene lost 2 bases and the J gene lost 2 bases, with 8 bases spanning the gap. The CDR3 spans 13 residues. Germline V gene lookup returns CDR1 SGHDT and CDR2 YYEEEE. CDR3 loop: CASSLSVTYEQYF. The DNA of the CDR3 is TGTGCCAGCAGCTTATCAGTTACCTACGAGCAGTACTTC.

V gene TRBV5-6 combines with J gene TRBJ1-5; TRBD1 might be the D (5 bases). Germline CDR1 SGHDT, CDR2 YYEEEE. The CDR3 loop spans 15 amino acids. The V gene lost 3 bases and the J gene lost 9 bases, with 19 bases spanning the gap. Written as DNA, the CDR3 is TGTGCCAGCAGCTCGGGAGGGACGGGTGAAGGGCCCCAGCATTTT. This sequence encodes CASSSGGTGEGPQHF.

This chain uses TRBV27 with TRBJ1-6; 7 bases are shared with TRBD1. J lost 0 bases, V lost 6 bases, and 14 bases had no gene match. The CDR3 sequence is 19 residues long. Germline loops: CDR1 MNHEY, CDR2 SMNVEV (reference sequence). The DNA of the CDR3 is TGTGCCAGCAGCCCCGGACGGAGCCAGGGGGGCTCCTATAATTCACCCCTCCACTTT. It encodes CASSPGRSQGGSYNSPLHF.

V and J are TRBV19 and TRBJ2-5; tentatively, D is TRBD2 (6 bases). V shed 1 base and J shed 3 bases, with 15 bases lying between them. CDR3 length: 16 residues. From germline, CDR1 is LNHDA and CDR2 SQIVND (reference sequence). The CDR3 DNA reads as TGTGCCAGTAGTATAGGCTGGCGGGGCCACGAAGAGACCCAGTACTTC. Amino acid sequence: CASSIGWRGHEETQYF. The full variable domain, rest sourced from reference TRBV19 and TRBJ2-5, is DGGITQSPKYLFRKEGQNVTLSCEQNLNHDAMYWYRQDPGQGLRLIYYSQIVNDFQKGDIAEGYSVSREKKESFPLTVTSAQKNPTAFYLCASSIGWRGHEETQYFGPGTRLLVL.

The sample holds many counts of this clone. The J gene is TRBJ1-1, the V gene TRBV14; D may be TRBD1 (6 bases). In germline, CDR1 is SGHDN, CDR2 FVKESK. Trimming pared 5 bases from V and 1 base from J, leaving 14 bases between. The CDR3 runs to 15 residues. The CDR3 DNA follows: TGTGCCAGCAGCACCCCAACAGGGTGGAACACTGAAGCTTTCTTT. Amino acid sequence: CASSTPTGWNTEAFF.

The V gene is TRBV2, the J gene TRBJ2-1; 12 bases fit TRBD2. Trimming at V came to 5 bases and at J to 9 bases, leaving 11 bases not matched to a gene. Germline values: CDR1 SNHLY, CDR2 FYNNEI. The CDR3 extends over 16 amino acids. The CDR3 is CASSRSTSGGWGEQFF. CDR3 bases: TGTGCCAGCAGTCGCTCCACTAGCGGGGGGTGGGGTGAGCAGTTCTTC.

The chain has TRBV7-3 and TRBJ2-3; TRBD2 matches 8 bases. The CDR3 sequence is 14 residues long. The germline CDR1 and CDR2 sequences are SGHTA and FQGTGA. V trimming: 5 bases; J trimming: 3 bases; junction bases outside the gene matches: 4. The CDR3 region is CASSLGLATDTQYF. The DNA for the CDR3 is TGTGCCAGCAGCCTCGGACTAGCTACAGATACGCAGTATTTT.

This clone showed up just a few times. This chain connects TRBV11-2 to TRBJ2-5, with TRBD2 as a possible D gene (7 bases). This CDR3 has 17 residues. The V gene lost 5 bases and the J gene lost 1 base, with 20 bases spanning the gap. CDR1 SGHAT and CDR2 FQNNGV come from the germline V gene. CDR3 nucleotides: TGTGCCAGCAGCGGGTGGTTGGGCGGGGGCCTCCAAGAGACCCAGTACTTC. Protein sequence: CASSGWLGGGLQETQYF.